A selection of T cell receptor beta chains follows, all from one sample in a study of long-term antiretroviral therapy in people with HIV. Measured with immunoSEQ multiplex PCR; TCRdb has only the in-frame clones, and not every one. This sample carries 20,000 to 25,000 clones, roughly 90% of them seen once, and the ten largest clones take 6.4%. The specimen was unsorted PBMCs, collected 0.6 years after starting antiretroviral therapy. These receptors came from a man aged 55 to 70 with HIV. The CDR3 runs from the conserved cysteine through the conserved F or W.

V	J	length	CDR3
TRBV20-1	TRBJ2-7	11	CSASGGDLEDF
TRBV5-1	TRBJ1-2	17	CASSLAPGTGGAGGYTF
TRBV7-8	TRBJ2-2	13	CASSLVGGGELFF
TRBV11-1	TRBJ2-3	16	CASSLGFSGVADTQYF
TRBV18	TRBJ1-2	13	CASSPRSGNGYTF
TRBV4-1	TRBJ2-2	16	CASSRGEGVNTGELFF
TRBV7-9	TRBJ1-1	16	CASSKDRGVLLTEAFF
TRBV10-3	TRBJ2-3	14	CAIGGVGSTDTQYF
TRBV4-2	TRBJ1-3	16	CASSQDYSLSGNTIYF
TRBV7-3	TRBJ1-3	16	CASSLFPQGSGNTIYF
TRBV19	TRBJ1-5	15	CASRWGTAGNQPQHF
TRBV29-1	TRBJ1-2	13	CSVGESGWAGYTF
TRBV6-5	TRBJ1-5	15	CASSSYTADNQPQHF
TRBV5-6	TRBJ2-3	15	CASSLGLRMTDTQYF
TRBV5-4	TRBJ2-2	13	CASSRSNTGELFF
TRBV5-1	TRBJ2-1	13	CASSRGQGYEQFF
TRBV5-1	TRBJ1-3	12	CASSLFGDTIYF
TRBV6-4	TRBJ1-1	16	CATRPTTGAINTEAFF
TRBV6-1	TRBJ1-3	15	CASRDNHFSGNTIYF
TRBV5-1	TRBJ2-5	13	CASSLLGEETQYF
TRBV19	TRBJ2-1	14	CASSTGATYNEQFF
TRBV6-5	TRBJ2-1	15	CASFVGMGRTGEQFF
TRBV25-1	TRBJ2-1	15	CASSLTLQDYNEQFF
TRBV10-3	TRBJ1-2	14	CATRPAGQGNRYTF
TRBV7-8	TRBJ2-1	15	CASSRMGVQSNEQFF
TRBV9	TRBJ1-4	15	CASSKSGTGGEKLFF
TRBV27	TRBJ2-1	14	CASRRTGLYNEQFF
TRBV7-2	TRBJ2-1	13	CASSSQIDNEQFF
TRBV7-2	TRBJ2-2	15	CASSLDRGLGGELFF
TRBV10-3	TRBJ1-5	12	CAISPWDQPQHF
TRBV19	TRBJ1-2	13	CASSILDSYGYTF
TRBV5-1	TRBJ1-3	16	CASSSGGQVSGNTIYF
TRBV5-1	TRBJ1-2	16	CASSLGSTGLNYGYTF
TRBV5-1	TRBJ1-2	13	CASSGDRVLGYTF
TRBV9	TRBJ1-2	14	CASSVRGQSEGYTF
TRBV7-8	TRBJ2-5	13	CASTEDWVETQYF
TRBV2	TRBJ2-7	17	CASSGWGTGGHSYEQYF
TRBV18	TRBJ2-5	15	CASSPPGTAQETQYF
TRBV6-5	TRBJ1-2	13	CASSRGDMNGYTF
TRBV5-1	TRBJ2-3	15	CASRKSLLGADTQYF
TRBV10-3	TRBJ2-3	16	CAIRPGTSGRVDTQYF
TRBV6-1	TRBJ1-5	12	CASKLVQGVQHF
TRBV7-9	TRBJ1-5	17	CASSLSIRDGVKQPQHF
TRBV30	TRBJ1-2	11	CAWSVGYGYTF
TRBV9	TRBJ1-4	15	CASSVGTTGDEKLFF
TRBV6-5	TRBJ2-7	13	CASSYQGAHEQYF
TRBV2	TRBJ2-3	18	CASSEGEILAGSTDTQYF
TRBV6-4	TRBJ1-1	13	CASSVETATEAFF
TRBV11-2	TRBJ2-2	13	CASSPPEAGELFF
TRBV5-4	TRBJ2-7	15	CASSVDPGTHYEQYF
TRBV2	TRBJ2-7	11	CARQGSHEQYF
TRBV7-6	TRBJ2-7	14	CASSLISQDGEQYF